Here is one TCR beta chain with its context. No cognate antigen has been identified for it. One base away there is no much larger clone; base qualities are not given. Library prep was done by PCR. Sequencing was performed on an Illumina HiSeq 2500. To reduce PCR and sequencing biases, unique molecular identifiers were built into the TCR beta cDNA libraries. Every 1 to 10 million input T cells yielded 500,000 or so cDNA molecules, meaning each molecule approximated one T cell. The same protocol used for the earlier healthy control dataset was applied to prepare and sequence the patient libraries. Within a given batch, samples were prepared together, multiplexed and sequenced on the same HiSeq lane. Under the source paper's analysis protocol: Raw barcoded reads were processed with MIGEC, discarding single-read molecular identifier groups before consensus assembly and CDR3 extraction. Clonotype tables were post-analysed with VDJtools, and diversity was normalized by down-sampling all datasets to the smallest sample size. Repertoire overlap clustering matched CDR3 amino acid but not nucleotide sequences to correct batch-related cross-sample contamination. TCRdb redid the processing of the public reads, applying fastp at Q25 and MiXCR, and retained in-frame beta chains. A single entry per CDR3 protein holds the most common genes and DNA from its merged rows. TCRdb, not the original authors, processed these V and J calls. This sample comprises hundreds of thousands of distinct CDR3 sequences, roughly 27% of them detected only once. Around 0.6% of the sample is held by the ten biggest clonotypes.

The data were obtained in a study of post-analysis software for immune sequencing data (dated by TCRdb to the mid-2010s). In terms of the full investigation: Disease courses on record covered relapsing-remitting, secondary progressive and progressive-relapsing multiple sclerosis, though some patients had no subtype annotation. Patient repertoires were compared against about a dozen previously published healthy control repertoires from donors aged roughly 6 to 28 years. A subset of samples was prepared in parallel using single-end sample barcoding, then pooled and co-amplified after Illumina adapter ligation.

Based on the germline V gene, the CDR1 and CDR2 sequences are ENHRY and SYGVKD. The CDR3 contains 15 residues, cysteine and phenylalanine counted. Kept here is only the CDR3 DNA, which spans 45 bases and is read in frame from base 1. Compared with germline, V lacks 5 bases and J lacks 7 bases; bases without a gene match: 9. The investigation overall reported the following: Direct clustering with F measure revealed strong co-clustering of samples prepared in the same batch, which led to a batch-effect correction. The multiple sclerosis patient group was slightly younger than the control group. Multiple sclerosis patients had significantly lower normalized Chao1 diversity than controls, a result that suggests substantial peripheral T-cell clonal expansion. Roughly 5 TRBV segments, including TRBV5-6, TRBV5-1 and TRBV20-1, were significantly more frequent in patients than controls.

To demonstrate the VDJtools post-analysis software, TCR beta repertoires were profiled from the peripheral blood of about a dozen young patients with multiple sclerosis. The multiple sclerosis patients were children and adolescents between roughly 6 and 15 years of age. The sample consisted of blood. The chain is encoded by TRBV10-3 joined to TRBJ2-1, with 9 bases aligning to TRBD2. The TCR was taken from a girl aged 10 to 17 with multiple sclerosis. CDR3 loop: CAISSASGALNEQFF. The DNA sequence reads TGTGCCATCAGTTCCGCTAGCGGGGCTCTTAATGAGCAGTTCTTC.